The 23 T cell receptor beta chains below all came from one sample that was sequenced in a study of OX40 agonist ivuxolimab in advanced cancers. Only in-frame clones appear in the TCRdb table, and some are missing; sequencing was by immunoSEQ multiplex PCR. The data contain 20,000 or so clones, 70% to 80% of them singletons. The sequencing used CD4+ or CD8+ T cells sorted from blood, collected in a trial of the OX40 agonist ivuxolimab. All receptors come from an adult with an advanced solid tumor such as melanoma, head and neck, liver or kidney cancer.

The sample holds a few counts of this clone. The rearrangement uses TRBV7-9 and TRBJ2-2, with TRBD1 identical over 7 bases. The CDR3 contains 13 residues. Germline V lookup: CDR1 SEHNR, CDR2 FQNEAQ (reference sequence). V lost 5 bases, J lost 6 bases, and 3 bases stayed unmatched. The CDR3 is CASSDTGAGELFF. For the CDR3, the DNA is TGTGCCAGCAGCGACACAGGGGCCGGGGAGCTGTTTTTT.

The V and J genes are TRBV6-5 and TRBJ2-5; the D gene is possibly TRBD1 (5 bases). The CDR3 is 13 amino acids. Per germline, CDR1 MNHEY and CDR2 SVGAGI. The V gene lost 6 bases and the J gene lost 3 bases, with 11 bases spanning the gap. The CDR3 reads CASSLLGEETQYF. The CDR3 DNA sequence: TGTGCCAGCAGCCTGCTAGGGGAAGAGACCCAGTACTTC.

This clone was seen more than once but under ten times. The rearrangement joins TRBV2 to TRBJ2-2; TRBD2 might be the D (6 bases). V shed 6 bases and J shed 5 bases, with 25 bases lying between them. Germline V gene data show CDR1 as SNHLY and CDR2 as FYNNEI. The CDR3 length is 18 residues. The CDR3, as DNA: TGTGCCAGCAGCGTAGGACATGGGGGGAGCCCCTCAACCGGGGAGCTGTTTTTT. Translating it yields CASSVGHGGSPSTGELFF. Combining the CDR3 with reference TRBV2 and TRBJ2-2 gives the whole variable domain EPEVTQTPSHQVTQMGQEVILRCVPISNHLYFYWYRQILGQKVEFLVSFYNNEISEKSEIFDDQFSVERPDGSNFTLKIRSTKLEDSAMYFCASSVGHGGSPSTGELFFGEGSRLTVL.

This clone occurred a few times. The gene calls are TRBV7-6 and TRBJ2-7; possibly TRBD1 or TRBD2 for D (5 bases each). Germline-derived CDR1 and CDR2 are SGHVS and FNYEAQ. V was clipped by 2 bases and J by 1 base, with 18 bases between them. This CDR3 is built from 17 residues. The CDR3: CASSLNIGDPGSYEQYF. CDR3 sequence (DNA): TGTGCCAGCAGCTTAAACATAGGGGACCCGGGGTCCTACGAGCAGTACTTC.

This clone has a count of ten or more. This chain joins TRBV19 and TRBJ1-1; possibly TRBD1 for D (5 bases). Germline-derived CDR1 and CDR2 are LNHDA and SQIVND (reference sequence). V lost 7 bases, J lost 1 base, and 16 bases lay in between. CDR3 length equals 15 residues. The CDR3 region is CASKWGGGTNTEAFF. CDR3 DNA: TGTGCCAGTAAGTGGGGCGGGGGTACGAACACTGAAGCTTTCTTT.

The rearrangement links TRBV7-8 to TRBJ2-1; TRBD2 might be the D (5 bases). Trimming removed 3 bases from V and 3 bases from J, with 15 bases in between. This CDR3 is built from 16 residues. Germline CDR1 reads SGHVS; CDR2 reads FQNEAQ. The CDR3 sequence: CASSLWPEGYYNEQFF. CDR3 sequence (DNA): TGTGCCAGCAGCTTGTGGCCCGAGGGATACTACAATGAGCAGTTCTTC.

The CDR3 nucleotides read TGTGCCAGCAGCTCGACGACTAGGGTATACAATGAGCAGTTCTTC. Its translation is CASSSTTRVYNEQFF. The chain combines TRBV11-2 with TRBJ2-1, with a tentative D call TRBD2 (6 bases). Per germline, CDR1 SGHAT and CDR2 FQNNGV. Trimming cost V 4 bases and J 4 bases, with 14 bases left between them. The CDR3 length is 15 residues. The variable domain in full, completed from reference TRBV11-2 and TRBJ2-1, reads EAGVAQSPRYKIIEKRQSVAFWCNPISGHATLYWYQQILGQGPKLLIQFQNNGVVDDSQLPKDRFSAERLKGVDSTLKIQPAKLEDSAVYLCASSSTTRVYNEQFFGPGTRLTVL.

The chain joins TRBV28 to TRBJ2-5; perhaps D is TRBD1 or TRBD2 (5 bases each). Germline CDR1 is MDHEN and CDR2 is SYDVKM. The CDR3 is 16 amino acids. Trimming removed 5 bases from V and 0 bases from J, with 16 bases in between. Here the CDR3 reads CASSEGDQEYQETQYF. The CDR3 nucleotides read TGTGCCAGCAGTGAAGGGGACCAAGAGTACCAAGAGACCCAGTACTTC.

The sample holds one count of this clone. The chain has TRBV19 and TRBJ1-5; D perhaps matches TRBD1 (5 bases). Germline V lookup: CDR1 LNHDA, CDR2 SQIVND (reference sequence). The CDR3 contains 12 residues. Trimming removed 6 bases from V and 11 bases from J, with 14 bases in between. The chain's CDR3 is CASRPSGRTQHF. For the CDR3, the DNA is TGTGCCAGTAGACCCTCAGGGAGAACCCAGCATTTT.

This rearrangement joins TRBV13 to TRBJ2-7; TRBD1 aligns across 8 bases. Trimming cost V 0 bases and J 6 bases; bases outside gene matches: 4. The CDR3 contains 14 residues. From germline, CDR1 is PRHDT and CDR2 FYEKMQ (reference sequence). The CDR3 bases are TGTGCCAGCAGCTTAGGACAGGGGGAGACCGAGCAGTACTTC. Translated: CASSLGQGETEQYF.

This clone appeared a few times. V is TRBV27 and J is TRBJ1-1, with 7 bases identical to TRBD1. J lost 8 bases, V lost 2 bases, and 5 bases had no gene match. This CDR3 contains 13 residues. CDR1 and CDR2 from the germline V gene are MNHEY and SMNVEV (reference sequence). This chain's CDR3 is CASSLMQGGEAFF. CDR3 nucleotides: TGTGCCAGCAGTTTAATGCAGGGGGGGGAAGCTTTCTTT.

A note on this clone: The junction differs from germline at one of its ends, possibly a read error. The chain employs TRBV28 and TRBJ2-7; tentative D call: TRBD2 (5 bases). This CDR3 spans 12 amino acids. Germline loops: CDR1 MDHEN, CDR2 SYDVKM. The CDR3 reads CASSLLDYEQYF. The CDR3, as DNA: TGTGCCAGCAGTTTACTTGACTACGAACAGTACTTC.

This clone was detected ten times or more. The genes are TRBV5-1 and TRBJ2-7; 8 nucleotides agree with TRBD2. The CDR3 contains 18 residues. The V segment lost 0 bases and the J segment 3 bases; nucleotides outside the gene matches: 14. CDR1 is SGHRS and CDR2 is YFSETQ in the germline V gene. The CDR3 sequence: CASSLVGGRAGGGYEQYF. In nucleotides, the CDR3 is TGCGCCAGCAGCTTGGTGGGGGGCCGGGCGGGAGGTGGCTACGAGCAGTACTTC.

The chain combines TRBV6-5 with TRBJ2-7, with 9 bases lining up with TRBD1. Losses at the gene ends were 11 bases for V and 1 base for J; bases not matched to a gene: 9. The CDR3 has 14 residues. Germline V gives CDR1 MNHEY, CDR2 SVGAGI. CDR3 sequence: CAARAGTGSYEQYF. The CDR3 coding sequence is TGTGCCGCAAGAGCCGGGACAGGGTCCTACGAGCAGTACTTC.

V gene TRBV4-1 combines with J gene TRBJ1-2, with a possible D match to TRBD1 (5 bases). The CDR3 has 15 amino acids. Germline V gene lookup returns CDR1 MGHRA and CDR2 YSYEKL. With 1 base removed from V and 7 bases from J, the gap between germline ends came to 16 bases. CDR3 amino acids: CASSQASREIAGYTF. CDR3 in DNA: TGCGCCAGCAGCCAAGCATCCAGGGAAATAGCTGGCTACACCTTC.

This clone was detected once. The V and J genes are TRBV29-1 and TRBJ2-6, with D perhaps assigned TRBD1 or TRBD2 (5 bases each). V was clipped by 0 bases and J by 4 bases, with 13 bases between them. This CDR3 is built from 16 residues. Germline CDR1 is SQVTM and CDR2 is ANQGSEA. CDR3 residues: CSVEDLAGTGANVLTF. CDR3 coding DNA: TGCAGCGTTGAAGATTTAGCAGGGACCGGGGCCAACGTCCTGACTTTC.

This clone appeared once. The chain joins TRBV7-2 to TRBJ1-4; D gene uncertain. The CDR3 length is 16 residues. Germline V gene lookup returns CDR1 SGHTA and CDR2 FQGNSA. V was trimmed by 1 base and J by 5 bases, leaving 14 bases between them. This CDR3 is CASSLGGAGGNEKLFF. CDR3 DNA: TGTGCCAGCAGCTTAGGTGGCGCAGGTGGGAATGAAAAACTGTTTTTT. The entire variable domain, with the rest obtained from reference TRBV7-2 and TRBJ1-4, is as follows: GAGVSQSPSNKVTEKGKDVELRCDPISGHTALYWYRQSLGQGLEFLIYFQGNSAPDKSGLPSDRFSAERTGGSVSTLTIQRTQQEDSAVYLCASSLGGAGGNEKLFFGSGTQLSVL.

The chain carries TRBV6-5 and TRBJ1-2, with D maybe TRBD1 (5 bases). V lost 7 bases and J lost 5, with 20 bases in between. Germline V gene sequence: CDR1 MNHEY, CDR2 SVGAGI. The CDR3 runs to 15 residues. The CDR3 spells CASTYSRDGGYGYTF. CDR3 coding DNA: TGTGCCAGCACCTACTCCCGGGACGGAGGGTATGGCTACACCTTC.

This clone turned up a few times. The gene calls are TRBV19 and TRBJ2-1; D is unresolved. Trimming left V 6 bases short and J 0 bases short, with 6 bases between. The CDR3 sequence is 13 residues long. Per the germline V gene, CDR1 is LNHDA and CDR2 is SQIVND (reference sequence). The CDR3, as DNA: TGTGCCAGTAGCCGGAGCTCCTACAATGAGCAGTTCTTC. As protein: CASSRSSYNEQFF.

The J gene is TRBJ2-1, the V gene TRBV5-8; 9 bases are a match to TRBD2. The germline gives CDR1 SGHTS, CDR2 YDEGEE. The J segment lost 7 bases and the V segment lost 0 bases, leaving 8 bases of the junction unmatched. This CDR3 is built from 16 residues. CDR3: CASSLEAGGNWNEQFF. As DNA, the CDR3 is TGTGCCAGCAGCTTGGAGGCGGGGGGGAATTGGAATGAGCAGTTCTTC.

The chain has TRBV19 and TRBJ2-1; 9 bases are shared with TRBD2. The CDR3 is 16 amino acids. Germline V gene lookup returns CDR1 LNHDA and CDR2 SQIVND (reference sequence). V dropped 1 base and J dropped 10; count of bases not matched to a gene: 11. The DNA for the CDR3 is TGTGCCAGTAGTATAGGGCTAGCGGGGCTTGGGATCGAGCAGTTCTTC. Translated, it gives CASSIGLAGLGIEQFF.

In this sample, this clone is medium-sized. The chain combines TRBV4-3 with TRBJ2-1; D ambiguous. Germline CDR1 LGHNA, CDR2 YSLEER. With 0 bases removed from V and 7 bases from J, the gap between germline ends came to 13 bases. This CDR3 has 15 amino acids. CDR3 in amino acids: CASSQDGVRLNEQFF. CDR3 nucleotides: TGCGCCAGCAGCCAAGATGGGGTGAGACTGAATGAGCAGTTCTTC.

The genes are TRBV2 and TRBJ2-1, with 7 bases fitting TRBD2. Germline CDR1 reads SNHLY; CDR2 reads FYNNEI. With 6 bases clipped from V and 6 bases from J, the junction kept 11 bases outside the gene matches. The CDR3 totals 15 residues. CDR3 sequence reads: CASRGLSWGGNEQFF. The CDR3 coding sequence is TGTGCCAGCAGGGGACTTTCATGGGGGGGCAATGAGCAGTTCTTC. Looking up the rest from reference TRBV2 and TRBJ2-1 gives the full variable domain: EPEVTQTPSHQVTQMGQEVILRCVPISNHLYFYWYRQILGQKVEFLVSFYNNEISEKSEIFDDQFSVERPDGSNFTLKIRSTKLEDSAMYFCASRGLSWGGNEQFFGPGTRLTVL.